Below, 14 T cell receptor beta chains from the same sample are listed, as sequenced in a study of blood T cell repertoires in COVID-19. This table comes from immunoSEQ multiplex PCR, and its TCRdb copy is limited to in-frame clones, with some not included. The sample includes roughly 200,000 clones, roughly 82% of them seen just once. Material: PBMCs or T cells enriched from blood (not recorded which). All receptors derive from a man in his forties with acute COVID-19.

The table lists this clone with a count of one. The gene calls are TRBV18 and TRBJ2-5, with a weak D call TRBD1 (6 bases). Germline V gene sequence: CDR1 KGHSH, CDR2 LQKENI. The CDR3 covers 13 residues. V was clipped by 6 bases and J by 4 bases, with 12 bases between them. CDR3 nucleotides: TGTGCCAGCTCCGGCACAGGGAGAGAGACCCAGTACTTC. Protein: CASSGTGRETQYF.

In its sample, this clone was seen a few times. The chain joins TRBV29-1 to TRBJ1-1; TRBD1 matches at 8 bases. This CDR3 contains 15 residues. Germline loops: CDR1 SQVTM, CDR2 ANQGSEA. After removal of 8 bases from V and 0 bases from J, the junction contained 11 bases not matched to a gene. The CDR3 sequence: CSQMPWTGMNTEAFF. The CDR3 DNA reads as TGCAGCCAGATGCCTTGGACAGGGATGAACACTGAAGCTTTCTTT. The full variable domain, its missing parts supplied by reference TRBV29-1 and TRBJ1-1, is SAVISQKPSRDICQRGTSLTIQCQVDSQVTMMFWYRQQPGQSLTLIATANQGSEATYESGFVIDKFPISRPNLTFSTLTVSNMSPEDSSIYLCSQMPWTGMNTEAFFGQGTRLTVV.

The chain combines TRBV19 with TRBJ1-4, with D uncertain. The V gene lost 2 bases and the J gene lost 8 bases, with 12 bases spanning the gap. CDR1 is LNHDA and CDR2 is SQIVND in the germline V gene (reference sequence). This CDR3 comprises 14 residues. The CDR3 nucleotides are TGTGCCAGTAGTATAAGCGCGGTGGAGGAAAAACTGTTTTTT. Translation gives CASSISAVEEKLFF.

The chain combines TRBV28 with TRBJ2-7; 7 bases fit TRBD1. V lost 3 bases to trimming and J lost 12 bases; unmatched junction nucleotides: 11. The CDR3 loop spans 13 amino acids. Germline CDR1 reads MDHEN; CDR2 reads SYDVKM. The CDR3 coding sequence is TGTGCCAGCAGTTTCTCCGACAGGGAGTTGGCGTACTTC. Translated: CASSFSDRELAYF.

The chain links TRBV7-3 to TRBJ2-1; the match to TRBD1 covers 7 bases. After removal of 4 bases from V and 12 bases from J, the junction contained 6 bases not matched to a gene. The CDR3 is 12 residues long. Per germline, CDR1 SGHTA and CDR2 FQGTGA. Here the CDR3 reads CASSSTDRVQFF. CDR3 DNA: TGTGCCAGCAGCTCAACCGACAGGGTGCAGTTCTTC.

The chain employs TRBV7-9 and TRBJ1-1; D remains unclear. Looked up from germline, CDR1 is SEHNR and CDR2 is FQNEAQ (reference sequence). Deletions cut 3 bases from V and 2 bases from J, with 10 bases between. The CDR3 is 14 amino acids. CDR3 sequence: CASSFSGKNTEAFF. Here the CDR3 DNA reads TGTGCCAGCAGCTTTAGCGGGAAAAACACTGAAGCTTTCTTT.

This clone was recorded only once. CDR3 region: CASSPGQSYEQYF. The DNA of the CDR3 is TGTGCCAGCAGCCCGGGACAGAGCTACGAGCAGTACTTC. V and J are TRBV5-8 and TRBJ2-7, with 7 positions matching TRBD1. CDR1 and CDR2 from the germline V gene are SGHTS and YDEGEE. After removal of 4 bases from V and 3 bases from J, the junction contained 4 bases not matched to a gene. This CDR3 contains 13 residues.

The gene calls are TRBV2 and TRBJ2-1, with no clear D. Germline CDR1 is SNHLY and CDR2 is FYNNEI. The CDR3 is made up of 15 amino acids. V lost 2 bases and J lost 0, with 8 bases in between. CDR3 residues: CASSELAGSYNEQFF. The CDR3 DNA is TGTGCCAGCAGTGAACTCGCCGGCTCCTACAATGAGCAGTTCTTC. The full variable domain, with the rest looked up from reference TRBV2 and TRBJ2-1, is EPEVTQTPSHQVTQMGQEVILRCVPISNHLYFYWYRQILGQKVEFLVSFYNNEISEKSEIFDDQFSVERPDGSNFTLKIRSTKLEDSAMYFCASSELAGSYNEQFFGPGTRLTVL.

The chain couples TRBV10-3 to TRBJ2-1; 7 bases are shared with TRBD2. The CDR3 consists of 11 residues. V was pared by 5 bases and J by 10 bases, with 2 bases of the junction left unmatched. Germline loops: CDR1 ENHRY, CDR2 SYGVKD. Here the CDR3 DNA reads TGTGCCATCAGTCCGGGACTAGAGCAGTTCTTC. This sequence encodes CAISPGLEQFF.

The chain employs TRBV14 and TRBJ2-1; D remains ambiguous. Germline V gives CDR1 SGHDN, CDR2 FVKESK. V was shortened by 4 bases and J by 0 bases, with 10 bases between the two germline ends. The CDR3 runs to 15 residues. The CDR3 loop is CASSPVSRSYNEQFF. Written as DNA, the CDR3 is TGTGCCAGCAGCCCCGTCTCCCGCTCCTACAATGAGCAGTTCTTC.

This chain uses TRBV7-6 with TRBJ2-1, with 8 bases fitting TRBD1. The CDR3 is 14 amino acids. Trimming took 5 bases from V and 4 from J; bases not matched to a gene: 4. Germline V gives CDR1 SGHVS, CDR2 FNYEAQ. CDR3 bases: TGTGCCAGCAGCAGGACAGGGAGTTACAATGAGCAGTTCTTC. This codes for CASSRTGSYNEQFF. Full variable domain (rest looked up from reference TRBV7-6 and TRBJ2-1): GAGVSQSPRYKVTKRGQDVALRCDPISGHVSLYWYRQALGQGPEFLTYFNYEAQQDKSGLPNDRFSAERPEGSISTLTIQRTEQRDSAMYRCASSRTGSYNEQFFGPGTRLTVL.

The chain joins TRBV19 to TRBJ1-1; TRBD1 matches at 7 bases. This CDR3 region has 18 residues. Unmatched junction bases numbered 17, after V lost 4 bases and J lost 3 bases. The V gene's germline CDR1 is LNHDA and CDR2 SQIVND (reference sequence). The CDR3 reads CASSTVREHRGPDTEAFF. CDR3 bases: TGTGCCAGTAGTACCGTGAGGGAACATAGGGGGCCGGACACTGAAGCTTTCTTT.

This chain's CDR3 is CASSWGGGAHEQFF. CDR3 sequence (DNA): TGTGCCAGCAGTTGGGGCGGAGGGGCCCATGAGCAGTTCTTC. The chain carries TRBV6-5 and TRBJ2-1; D perhaps matches TRBD2 (6 bases). The CDR3 is 14 amino acids. Germline V gene lookup returns CDR1 MNHEY and CDR2 SVGAGI. V lost 4 bases and J lost 8, with 15 bases in between.

The chain carries TRBV3-1 (or the pseudogene TRBV3-2) and TRBJ2-5; 7 bases are shared with TRBD1. Germline values: CDR1 LGHDT, CDR2 YNNKEL (reference sequence). This CDR3 spans 13 amino acids. Trimming took 1 base from V and 6 from J; bases not matched to a gene: 2. In DNA form, the CDR3 reads TGTGCCAGCAGCCAAGCCAGGGGGAAGACCCAGTACTTC. Its translation: CASSQARGKTQYF.